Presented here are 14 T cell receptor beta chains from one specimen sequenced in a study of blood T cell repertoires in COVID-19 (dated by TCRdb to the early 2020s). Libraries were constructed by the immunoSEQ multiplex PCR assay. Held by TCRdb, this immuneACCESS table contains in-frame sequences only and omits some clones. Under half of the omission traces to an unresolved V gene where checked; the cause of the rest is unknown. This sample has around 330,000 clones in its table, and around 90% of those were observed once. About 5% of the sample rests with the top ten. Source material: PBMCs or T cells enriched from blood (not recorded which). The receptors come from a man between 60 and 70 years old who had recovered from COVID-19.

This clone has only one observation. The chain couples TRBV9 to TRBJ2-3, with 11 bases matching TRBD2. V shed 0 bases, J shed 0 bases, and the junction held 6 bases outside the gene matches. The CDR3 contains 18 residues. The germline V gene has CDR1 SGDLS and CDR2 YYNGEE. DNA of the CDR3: TGTGCCAGCAGCGTAGCGGGACTAGCGGAGTACAGCACAGATACGCAGTATTTT. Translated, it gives CASSVAGLAEYSTDTQYF.

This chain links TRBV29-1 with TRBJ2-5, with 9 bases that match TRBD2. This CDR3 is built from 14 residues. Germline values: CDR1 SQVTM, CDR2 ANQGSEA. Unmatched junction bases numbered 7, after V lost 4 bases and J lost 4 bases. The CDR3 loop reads CSVGRAGGGETQYF. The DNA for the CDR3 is TGCAGCGTTGGCAGGGCGGGAGGGGGAGAGACCCAGTACTTC.

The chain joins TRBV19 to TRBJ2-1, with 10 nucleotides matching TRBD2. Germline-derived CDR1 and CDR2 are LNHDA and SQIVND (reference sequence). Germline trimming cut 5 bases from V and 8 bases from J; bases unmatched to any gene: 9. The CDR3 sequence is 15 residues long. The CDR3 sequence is CASSREREGPHEQFF. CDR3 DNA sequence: TGTGCCAGTAGTCGCGAGCGGGAGGGCCCTCATGAGCAGTTCTTC.

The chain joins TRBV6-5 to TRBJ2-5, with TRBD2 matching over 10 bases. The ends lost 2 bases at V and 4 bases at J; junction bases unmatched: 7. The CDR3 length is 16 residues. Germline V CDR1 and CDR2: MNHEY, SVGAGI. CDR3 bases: TGTGCCAGCAGTTACCCTAGCGGGAGTTCGAGAGAGACCCAGTACTTC. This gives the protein CASSYPSGSSRETQYF.

The CDR3: CASMRGQLSSNQPQHF. CDR3 in DNA: TGTGCCAGTATGAGGGGGCAACTATCAAGCAATCAGCCCCAGCATTTT. The J gene is TRBJ1-5, the V gene TRBV19; TRBD1 matches at 7 bases. Trimming removed 7 bases from V and 1 base from J; junction bases left unmatched: 10. Germline values: CDR1 LNHDA, CDR2 SQIVND (reference sequence). The CDR3 loop spans 16 amino acids.

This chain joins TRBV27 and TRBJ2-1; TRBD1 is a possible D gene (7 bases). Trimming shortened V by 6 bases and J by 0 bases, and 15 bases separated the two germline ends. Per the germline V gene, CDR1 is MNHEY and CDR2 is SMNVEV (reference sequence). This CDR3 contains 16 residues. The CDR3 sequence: CASRRDRGFSYNEQFF. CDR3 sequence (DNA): TGTGCCAGCAGGCGGGACAGAGGTTTCTCCTACAATGAGCAGTTCTTC.

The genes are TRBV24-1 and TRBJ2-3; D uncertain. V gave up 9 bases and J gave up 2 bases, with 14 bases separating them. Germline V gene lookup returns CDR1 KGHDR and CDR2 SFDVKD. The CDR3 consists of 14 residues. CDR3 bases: TGTGCCACCTCAGGCTGGGTTATCACAGATACGCAGTATTTT. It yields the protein CATSGWVITDTQYF.

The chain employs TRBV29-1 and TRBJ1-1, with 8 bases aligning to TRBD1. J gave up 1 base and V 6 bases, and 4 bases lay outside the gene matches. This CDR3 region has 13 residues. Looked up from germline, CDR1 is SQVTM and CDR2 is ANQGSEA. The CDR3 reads CSVGDRRNTEAFF. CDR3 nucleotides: TGCAGCGTGGGGGACAGGCGGAACACTGAAGCTTTCTTT.

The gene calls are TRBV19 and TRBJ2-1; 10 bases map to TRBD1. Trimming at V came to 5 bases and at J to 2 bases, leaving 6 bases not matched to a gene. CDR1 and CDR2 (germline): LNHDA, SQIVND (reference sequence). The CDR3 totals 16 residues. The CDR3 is CASSDPGQGTYNEQFF. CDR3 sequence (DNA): TGTGCCAGTAGTGACCCGGGACAGGGGACCTACAATGAGCAGTTCTTC. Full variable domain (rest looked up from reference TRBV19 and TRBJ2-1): DGGITQSPKYLFRKEGQNVTLSCEQNLNHDAMYWYRQDPGQGLRLIYYSQIVNDFQKGDIAEGYSVSREKKESFPLTVTSAQKNPTAFYLCASSDPGQGTYNEQFFGPGTRLTVL.

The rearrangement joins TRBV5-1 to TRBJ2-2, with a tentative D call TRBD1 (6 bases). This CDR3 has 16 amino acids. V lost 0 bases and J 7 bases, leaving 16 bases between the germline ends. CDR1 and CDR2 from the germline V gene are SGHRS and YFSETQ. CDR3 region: CASSLAPGASGGELFF. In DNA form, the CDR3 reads TGCGCCAGCAGCTTGGCGCCAGGGGCGTCTGGCGGGGAGCTGTTTTTT.

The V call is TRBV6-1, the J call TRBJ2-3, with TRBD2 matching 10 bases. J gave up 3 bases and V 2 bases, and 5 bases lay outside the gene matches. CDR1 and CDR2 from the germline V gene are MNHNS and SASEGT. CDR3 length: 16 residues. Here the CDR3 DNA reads TGTGCCAGCAGTGAAACACTAGCGGGGACTACAGATACGCAGTATTTT. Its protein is CASSETLAGTTDTQYF.

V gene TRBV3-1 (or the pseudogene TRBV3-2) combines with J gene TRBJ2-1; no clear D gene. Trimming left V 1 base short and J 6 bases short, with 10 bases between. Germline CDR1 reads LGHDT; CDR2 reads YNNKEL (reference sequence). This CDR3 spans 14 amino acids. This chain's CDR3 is CASSQGLLLNEQFF. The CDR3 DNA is TGTGCCAGCAGCCAAGGCCTTCTACTCAATGAGCAGTTCTTC.

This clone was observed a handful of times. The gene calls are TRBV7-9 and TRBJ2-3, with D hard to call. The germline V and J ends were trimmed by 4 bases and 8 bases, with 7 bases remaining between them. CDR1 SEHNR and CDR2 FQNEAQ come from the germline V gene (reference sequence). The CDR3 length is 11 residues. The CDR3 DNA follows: TGTGCCAGCAGCTCGCCGAGTACGCAGTATTTT. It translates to CASSSPSTQYF.

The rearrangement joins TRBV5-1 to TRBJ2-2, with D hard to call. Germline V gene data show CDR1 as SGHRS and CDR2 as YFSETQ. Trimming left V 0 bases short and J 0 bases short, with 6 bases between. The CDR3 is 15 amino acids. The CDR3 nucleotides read TGCGCCAGCAGCTTGGAGCCCTCGAACACCGGGGAGCTGTTTTTT. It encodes CASSLEPSNTGELFF.